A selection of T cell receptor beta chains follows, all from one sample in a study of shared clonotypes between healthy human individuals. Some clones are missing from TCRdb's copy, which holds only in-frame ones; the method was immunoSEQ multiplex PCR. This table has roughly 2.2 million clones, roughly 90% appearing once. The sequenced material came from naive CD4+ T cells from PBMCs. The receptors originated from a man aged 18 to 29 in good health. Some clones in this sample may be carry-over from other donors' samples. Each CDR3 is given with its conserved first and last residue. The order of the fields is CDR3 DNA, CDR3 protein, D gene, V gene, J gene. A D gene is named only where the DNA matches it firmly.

TGTGCCAGCAGCCGAACAGGGAGAGATAATGAAAAACTGTTTTTT	CASSRTGRDNEKLFF	NA	TRBV6-6	TRBJ1-4
TGTGCCAGCAGTTTAGCGAGGGGTATGCCCTACGAGCAGTACTTC	CASSLARGMPYEQYF	NA	TRBV27	TRBJ2-7
TGTGCCAGCAGTGGACGGACTGCCTCATCTAATGAAAAACTGTTTTTT	CASSGRTASSNEKLFF	NA	TRBV6-6	TRBJ1-4
TGCGCCAGCAGCCGCTCACCGGGACAGAGCTCCTACGAGCAGTACTTC	CASSRSPGQSSYEQYF	TRBD1	TRBV4-1	TRBJ2-7
TGTGCCAGCAGCCCCTCATCTGGCGGGAGTATCGGTGAGCAGTTCTTC	CASSPSSGGSIGEQFF	TRBD2	TRBV7-2	TRBJ2-1
TGCGCCAGCAGCTTGAGGGTTATGAACACTGAAGCTTTCTTT	CASSLRVMNTEAFF	NA	TRBV5-1	TRBJ1-1
TGTGCCAGCAGTTACAACGGGGCTACTGGAAACACCATATATTTT	CASSYNGATGNTIYF	NA	TRBV6-5	TRBJ1-3
TGCGCCAGCAGCTTGAAGAGCGGGAGCGCCGGGGAGCTGTTTTTT	CASSLKSGSAGELFF	TRBD2	TRBV5-1	TRBJ2-2
TGTGCCAGCAGTTTATCGCCAGTCTACGAGCAGTACTTC	CASSLSPVYEQYF	NA	TRBV28	TRBJ2-7
TGTGCCACCAGCAGAGAAGAGGGGGACTCCTACGAGCAGTACTTC	CATSREEGDSYEQYF	NA	TRBV15	TRBJ2-7
TGTGCCATCAGTACAGGGCCACTAGCGGGAGGGCCTGAGACCCAGTACTTC	CAISTGPLAGGPETQYF	TRBD2	TRBV10-3	TRBJ2-5
TGTGCCAGCATTGGGCCGACCTACGAGCAGTACTTC	CASIGPTYEQYF	NA	TRBV6-1	TRBJ2-7
TGTGCCTGGAGTGATGTCGGCGGGAGTATTAATGAGCAGTTCTTC	CAWSDVGGSINEQFF	TRBD2	TRBV30	TRBJ2-1
TGTGCCAGCAGCTTAGCGACAGGGAATCAGCCCCAGCATTTT	CASSLATGNQPQHF	TRBD1	TRBV7-2	TRBJ1-5
TGCGCCAGCAGCCAAGTTTTATCGGGAAACTATGGCTACACCTTC	CASSQVLSGNYGYTF	NA	TRBV4-1	TRBJ1-2
TGCGCCAGCAACGGAAACTACGAGCAGTACTTC	CASNGNYEQYF	NA	TRBV5-1	TRBJ2-7
TGTGCCAGCGGCTTCGGACAGGGTGGGTACGAGCAGTACTTC	CASGFGQGGYEQYF	TRBD1	TRBV13	TRBJ2-7
TGTGCCAGCAGCGTAGAGAACTCACAGGGAGATACGCAGTATTTT	CASSVENSQGDTQYF	NA	TRBV9	TRBJ2-3
TGCGCCAGCAGCTTGGGAGAAAGCACAGATACGCAGTATTTT	CASSLGESTDTQYF	NA	TRBV5-1	TRBJ2-3
TGTGCCAGCAGTGACTCGCCTAGCGGGAGGGCCGTGAGCACAGATACGCAGTATTTT	CASSDSPSGRAVSTDTQYF	TRBD2	TRBV6-4	TRBJ2-3
TGTGCCAGCTCACGGGATACAGGGGAACAGCCCCAGCATTTT	CASSRDTGEQPQHF	TRBD1	TRBV18	TRBJ1-5
TGCGCCAGCAGCTTGGCATCAGGTGGCTACACCTTC	CASSLASGGYTF	NA	TRBV5-1	TRBJ1-2
TGTGCCAGCAGCTTGGCTAGCGGACTCAATGAGCAGTTCTTC	CASSLASGLNEQFF	TRBD2	TRBV11-2	TRBJ2-1